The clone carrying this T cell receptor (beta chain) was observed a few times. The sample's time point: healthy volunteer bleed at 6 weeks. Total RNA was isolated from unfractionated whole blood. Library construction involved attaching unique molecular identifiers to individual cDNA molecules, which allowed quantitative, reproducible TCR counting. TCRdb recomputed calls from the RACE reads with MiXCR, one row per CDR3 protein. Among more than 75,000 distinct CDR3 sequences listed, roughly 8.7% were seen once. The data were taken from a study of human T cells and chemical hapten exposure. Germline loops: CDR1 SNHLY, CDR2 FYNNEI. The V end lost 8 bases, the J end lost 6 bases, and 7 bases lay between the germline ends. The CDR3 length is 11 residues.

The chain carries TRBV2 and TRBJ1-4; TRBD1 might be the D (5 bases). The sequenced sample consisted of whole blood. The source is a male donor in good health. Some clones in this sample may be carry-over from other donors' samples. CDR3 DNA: TGTGCCAGCGGGGGGGATGAAAAACTGTTTTTT. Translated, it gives CASGGDEKLFF.